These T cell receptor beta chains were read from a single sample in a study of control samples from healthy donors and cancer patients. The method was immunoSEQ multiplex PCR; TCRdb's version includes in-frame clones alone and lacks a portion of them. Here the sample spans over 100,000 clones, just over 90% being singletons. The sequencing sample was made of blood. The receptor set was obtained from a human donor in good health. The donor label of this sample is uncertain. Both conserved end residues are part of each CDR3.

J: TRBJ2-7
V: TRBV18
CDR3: CASSPTSGEAEQYF

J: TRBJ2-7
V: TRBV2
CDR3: CASRLAVYEQYF

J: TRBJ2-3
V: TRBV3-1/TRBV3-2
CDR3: CASSQTPSTDTQYF

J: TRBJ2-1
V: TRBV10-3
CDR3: CAISESGASSYNEQFF

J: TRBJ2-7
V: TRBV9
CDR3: CASSVGYEQYF

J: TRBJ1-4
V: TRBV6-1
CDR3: CASSDVRTNEKLFF

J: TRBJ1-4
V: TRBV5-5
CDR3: CASSSGPPVEKLFF

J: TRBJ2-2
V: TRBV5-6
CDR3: CASSSVPGQNTGELFF

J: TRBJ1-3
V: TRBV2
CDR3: CASIKGNSGNTIYF

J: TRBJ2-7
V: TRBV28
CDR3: CASSLADAFPRGEQYF

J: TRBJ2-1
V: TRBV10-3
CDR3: CAISRASELFF

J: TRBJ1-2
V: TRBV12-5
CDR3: CASGLGGAGGYTF

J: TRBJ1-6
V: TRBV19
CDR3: CASSIVRGQDSPLHF

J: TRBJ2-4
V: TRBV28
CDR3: CASSHRDLAKNIQYF

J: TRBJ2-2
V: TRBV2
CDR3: CASSVGGNENTGELFF

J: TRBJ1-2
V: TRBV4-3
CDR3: CASSQEAGITNYGYTF

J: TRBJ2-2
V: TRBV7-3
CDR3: CASSLTLSGELFF

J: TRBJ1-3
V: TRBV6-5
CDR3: CASSYGQAGNTIYF

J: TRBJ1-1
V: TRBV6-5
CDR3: CASSPSTGGGTEAFF

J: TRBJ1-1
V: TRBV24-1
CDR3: CATSERDRGADTEAFF